This TCR beta chain comes out of a study of STAT3 mutations in large granular lymphocyte leukemia. Study-wide context: Roughly half the longitudinally sequenced T-LGLL patients had canonical STAT3 mutations. Over half of T-LGLL patients had one or more immunosuppressive regimens.

Generated by immunoSEQ multiplex PCR, the TCRdb table keeps only in-frame clones and is missing some. The table lists about 34,000 clones, 75% to 90% of them singletons. About this clone itself: Antigen unknown.

Overall study results and limits: In about 35% of the 18 patients, new TCR clonotypes emerged after therapy. At least one immunodominant TCR beta clonotype appeared in every T-cell large granular lymphocyte leukemia patient. A small but highly pathogenic clone may have been missed.

The clonotype comes from a man in his sixties with T-cell large granular lymphocyte leukemia. Some clones in this sample may be carry-over from other donors' samples. Material: peripheral blood mononuclear cells.

The CDR3 sequence is CASSLIAEQEYEQYF. The DNA of the CDR3 is TGCGCCAGCAGCTTGATCGCGGAACAAGAGTACGAGCAGTACTTC. The genes are TRBV5-1 and TRBJ2-7; D unclear. The CDR3 is 15 amino acids. The V end was cut by 1 base, the J end by 4 bases, with 15 bases between. CDR1 and CDR2 from the germline V gene are SGHRS and YFSETQ.